This T cell receptor (beta chain) was profiled in a study of CD8 T cells in ankylosing spondylitis. Trimming took off 5 bases at V and 0 bases at J, with 14 bases between the two ends. CDR3 size: 16 residues. Findings and limits, study-wide: Previous work reported some of these motif variants in the synovial fluid and blood of reactive arthritis. A motif of eight highly homologous TCR beta variants was seen as apparently characteristic of ankylosing spondylitis blood. The study looked at matched synovial fluid samples from ankylosing spondylitis patients. Disease-linked clones were reported to be significantly enriched there.

This clonotype was found a few times. Its cognate antigen is unknown. Quantitative 5'-RACE with molecular barcodes generated TCR beta libraries. TCRdb re-called the 5' RACE reads through MiXCR, storing one row per CDR3 protein. The sample consists of tens of thousands of distinct CDR3 sequences, roughly 9% of them appearing once. The receptor was derived from a male donor with ankylosing spondylitis. This sequence joins TRBV12-3 or TRBV12-4 and TRBJ2-1; D is ambiguous. Sequencing was done on a sample of blood, either unsorted or a sorted T cell fraction (not recorded which). CDR3 bases: TGTGCCAGCAGTCCTCAGGACGGTGACTCCTACAATGAGCAGTTCTTC. The encoded protein is CASSPQDGDSYNEQFF.